Listed here are 27 T cell receptor beta chains from one sample, sequenced in a study of CD4 T cell repertoires in COVID-19. Sequencing was done directly on freshly isolated, uncultured memory T cells. Clones were read by immunoSEQ multiplex PCR, and TCRdb kept only the in-frame ones, dropping some. The table lists around 25,000 clones, roughly 92% of them singletons. The sequenced sample was circulating follicular helper CD4+ T cells (cTfh) from blood, obtained before the COVID-19 pandemic. These receptors were collected from a human donor who had COVID-19.

The genes are TRBV9 and TRBJ2-1; 8 bases match TRBD2. CDR3 length: 16 amino acids. Germline V gene sequence: CDR1 SGDLS, CDR2 YYNGEE. Trimming removed 2 bases from V and 9 bases from J; junction bases left unmatched: 13. CDR3 loop: CASSVDPGTRTTEQFF. CDR3 DNA: TGTGCCAGCAGCGTCGATCCGGGGACTAGGACAACTGAGCAGTTCTTC. Full variable domain (remainder filled in from reference TRBV9 and TRBJ2-1): DSGVTQTPKHLITATGQRVTLRCSPRSGDLSVYWYQQSLDQGLQFLIQYYNGEERAKGNILERFSAQQFPDLHSELNLSSLELGDSALYFCASSVDPGTRTTEQFFGPGTRLTVL.

This sequence joins TRBV6-5 and TRBJ1-3; D gene ambiguous. The CDR3 contains 15 residues. Germline-derived CDR1 and CDR2 are MNHEY and SVGAGI. The V end was cut by 8 bases, the J end by 0 bases, with 14 bases between. The CDR3 coding sequence is TGTGCCAGCGGTGGCCGACCGGGCTCTGGAAACACCATATATTTT. It specifies CASGGRPGSGNTIYF.

The chain links TRBV29-1 to TRBJ2-1; D might be TRBD1 (5 bases). Germline CDR1 reads SQVTM; CDR2 reads ANQGSEA. The CDR3 sequence is 13 residues long. Between the trimmed V and J ends, which lost 6 bases and 4 bases, there was a span of 13 bases. The CDR3 loop is CSVPRVGYNEQFF. The CDR3 DNA is TGCAGCGTACCCAGGGTAGGGTACAATGAGCAGTTCTTC.

This chain uses TRBV2 with TRBJ2-4, with 8 bases lining up with TRBD1. Germline assignment: CDR1 SNHLY and CDR2 FYNNEI. Trimming at V came to 6 bases and at J to 9 bases, leaving 7 bases not matched to a gene. The length of the CDR3 is 13 residues. This CDR3 is CASRGQGGAIQYF. CDR3 DNA: TGTGCCAGCAGAGGACAGGGAGGTGCCATTCAGTACTTC.

V and J are TRBV5-5 and TRBJ1-1; D not certain. The CDR3 loop spans 14 amino acids. From germline, CDR1 is SGHKS and CDR2 YYEKEE (reference sequence). V lost 4 bases and J 6 bases, leaving 16 bases between the germline ends. CDR3 loop: CASSAHASGPEAFF. The CDR3, as DNA: TGTGCCAGCAGCGCCCACGCCTCAGGCCCTGAAGCTTTCTTT.

The chain combines TRBV5-1 with TRBJ2-1; D unresolved. Trimming shortened V by 0 bases and J by 9 bases, and 13 bases separated the two germline ends. Germline CDR1 and CDR2: SGHRS and YFSETQ. The CDR3 loop spans 14 amino acids. This CDR3 is CASSLAYHTGEQFF. CDR3 DNA: TGCGCCAGCAGCTTGGCCTACCACACGGGTGAGCAGTTCTTC.

This clone was seen only a few times. Written as DNA, the CDR3 is TGTGCCACCAGTTCTGGGGAGCTGTTTTTT. It encodes CATSSGELFF. This chain links TRBV15 with TRBJ2-2; the D is unclear. CDR3 size: 10 residues. Looked up from germline, CDR1 is LNHNV and CDR2 is YYDKDF (reference sequence). The ends were cut back, 6 bases at V and 8 bases at J, with 4 bases in the middle.

This clone occurred once. This sequence joins TRBV27 and TRBJ2-7; D might be TRBD1 (6 bases). CDR1 and CDR2 from the germline V gene are MNHEY and SMNVEV (reference sequence). This CDR3 has 15 amino acids. V was shortened by 0 bases and J by 5 bases, with 14 bases between the two germline ends. The CDR3 reads CASSLSIEQGNEQYF. CDR3 nucleotide sequence: TGTGCCAGCAGTTTATCGATCGAACAGGGAAACGAGCAGTACTTC.

There are a few counts of this clone. The J gene is TRBJ1-3, the V gene TRBV5-6; 9 nucleotides agree with TRBD1. The germline V gene encodes CDR1 SGHDT and CDR2 YYEEEE. This CDR3 has 15 amino acids. V was pared by 4 bases and J by 2 bases, with 4 bases of the junction left unmatched. The CDR3 loop is CASSLNRGPGNTIYF. The CDR3 DNA reads TGTGCCAGCAGCCTAAACAGGGGGCCTGGAAACACCATATATTTT.

This chain links TRBV5-6 with TRBJ1-2; tentatively, D is TRBD1 (5 bases). CDR3 length: 15 residues. Germline assignment: CDR1 SGHDT and CDR2 YYEEEE. Trimming pared 2 bases from V and 8 bases from J, leaving 19 bases between. Here the CDR3 DNA reads TGTGCCAGCAGCTTTAGAGCAGGGCGGGAACGGGGCTACACCTTC. Protein sequence: CASSFRAGRERGYTF.

The chain links TRBV28 to TRBJ2-7; possibly TRBD2 for D (5 bases). This CDR3 is built from 15 residues. Germline V gene lookup returns CDR1 MDHEN and CDR2 SYDVKM. Trimming left V 4 bases short and J 3 bases short, with 16 bases between. CDR3 loop: CASSSSAGLGYEQYF. The CDR3 coding sequence is TGTGCCAGCAGTTCCTCGGCGGGCCTGGGCTACGAGCAGTACTTC. Together with reference TRBV28 and TRBJ2-7, the CDR3 gives the full variable domain: DVKVTQSSRYLVKRTGEKVFLECVQDMDHENMFWYRQDPGLGLRLIYFSYDVKMKEKGDIPEGYSVSREKKERFSLILESASTNQTSMYLCASSSSAGLGYEQYFGPGTRLTVT.

The V gene is TRBV7-6, the J gene TRBJ1-1; tentative D call: TRBD1 (6 bases). The V gene lost 5 bases and the J gene lost 6 bases, with 10 bases spanning the gap. The CDR3 is 12 amino acids. Germline loops: CDR1 SGHVS, CDR2 FNYEAQ. The DNA of the CDR3 is TGTGCCAGCAGCGCACAGGGAGCTGAAGCTTTCTTT. Translation: CASSAQGAEAFF.

The V gene is TRBV2, the J gene TRBJ2-2, with D perhaps TRBD2 (6 bases). Germline loops: CDR1 SNHLY, CDR2 FYNNEI. Trimming removed 8 bases from V and 1 base from J, with 8 bases in between. The CDR3 is 13 residues long. CDR3 loop: CASGRKNTGELFF. CDR3 DNA sequence: TGTGCCAGCGGGAGGAAGAACACCGGGGAGCTGTTTTTT.

The chain uses TRBV5-1 and TRBJ2-3, with D possibly TRBD1 on 6 matching bases. V was pared by 4 bases and J by 2 bases, with 14 bases between. Looked up from germline, CDR1 is SGHRS and CDR2 is YFSETQ. CDR3 size: 15 residues. Here the CDR3 reads CASSPQGTYTDTQYF. The CDR3 coding sequence is TGCGCCAGCAGCCCCCAGGGGACCTACACAGATACGCAGTATTTT.

V usage is TRBV6-5 and J usage is TRBJ1-2; D gene ambiguous. CDR3 size: 15 residues. V dropped 7 bases and J dropped 3 bases, with 18 bases sitting between them. Germline CDR1 MNHEY, CDR2 SVGAGI. The CDR3 coding sequence is TGTGCCAGCAAGGGAGAGGAGCTGTCAGACTATGGCTACACCTTC. The encoded protein is CASKGEELSDYGYTF.

This chain links TRBV7-7 with TRBJ2-2; 7 bases line up with TRBD1. The CDR3 consists of 14 residues. Germline V gene lookup returns CDR1 SSHAT and CDR2 FNYEAQ (reference sequence). Losses at the gene ends were 4 bases for V and 3 bases for J; bases not matched to a gene: 2. CDR3 coding DNA: TGTGCCAGCAGCTCCGACAGGGACACCGGGGAGCTGTTTTTT. Encoded protein: CASSSDRDTGELFF.

The chain employs TRBV11-2 and TRBJ2-7, with 16 bases identical to TRBD2. V lost 0 bases, J lost 3 bases, and 5 bases stayed unmatched. This CDR3 contains 18 residues. From germline, CDR1 is SGHAT and CDR2 FQNNGV. CDR3 DNA sequence: TGTGCCAGCAGCTTAGAAGGGACTAGCGGGAGGGCCTTCTACGAGCAGTACTTC. It codes for CASSLEGTSGRAFYEQYF.

This chain joins TRBV11-3 and TRBJ1-1; the match to TRBD1 covers 8 bases. In germline, CDR1 is SGHNT, CDR2 YENEEA. There are 15 residues in the CDR3. V shed 3 bases and J 1 base; nucleotides not matched to a gene: 4. CDR3 amino acids: CASSFSDRGNTEAFF. DNA for the CDR3: TGTGCCAGCAGCTTCTCAGACAGGGGGAACACTGAAGCTTTCTTT.

The CDR3 coding sequence is TGTGCCAGCAGTACCAGGGTGGGCTATGGCTACACCTTC. This codes for CASSTRVGYGYTF. The genes are TRBV6-5 and TRBJ1-2; the D gene is possibly TRBD1 (5 bases). The CDR3 covers 13 residues. The ends were cut back, 5 bases at V and 4 bases at J, with 11 bases in the middle. Germline values: CDR1 MNHEY, CDR2 SVGAGI.

This chain joins TRBV7-8 and TRBJ2-3; TRBD1 matches 7 bases. Per germline, CDR1 SGHVS and CDR2 FQNEAQ. The CDR3 sequence is 15 residues long. J was trimmed by 0 bases and V by 0 bases; bases with no gene match: 0. CDR3 amino acids: CASSLAGGSTDTQYF. The CDR3 nucleotides read TGTGCCAGCAGCTTAGCAGGGGGCAGCACAGATACGCAGTATTTT.

The chain uses TRBV19 and TRBJ2-7, with 8 bases aligning to TRBD2. V was pared by 4 bases and J by 7 bases, with 6 bases of the junction left unmatched. This CDR3 spans 13 amino acids. Germline V lookup: CDR1 LNHDA, CDR2 SQIVND (reference sequence). The CDR3 is CASSSGRSGEQYF. In DNA, the CDR3 is TGTGCCAGTAGTAGCGGGAGGTCTGGGGAGCAGTACTTC.

V and J are TRBV7-8 and TRBJ1-2; perhaps TRBD1 as D (5 bases). Looked up from germline, CDR1 is SGHVS and CDR2 is FQNEAQ. Trimming stripped 1 base from V and 4 bases from J, with 13 bases between. The length of the CDR3 is 15 residues. CDR3 loop: CASSLEGRPIYGYTF. CDR3 sequence (DNA): TGTGCCAGCAGCTTAGAGGGGCGACCGATCTATGGCTACACCTTC.

The chain couples TRBV25-1 to TRBJ2-1; 8 positions agree with TRBD1. Per germline, CDR1 MGHDK and CDR2 SYGVNS. The CDR3 length is 15 residues. The V segment lost 7 bases and the J segment 1 base; nucleotides outside the gene matches: 6. CDR3 protein: CASIQQGGSYNEQFF. CDR3 in DNA: TGTGCCAGCATCCAACAGGGGGGTTCCTACAATGAGCAGTTCTTC.

The V call is TRBV7-2, the J call TRBJ1-2, with D possibly TRBD1 on 5 matching bases. With 4 bases removed from V and 8 bases from J, the gap between germline ends came to 17 bases. The CDR3 has 14 amino acids. Germline V lookup: CDR1 SGHTA, CDR2 FQGNSA. CDR3 loop: CASSWGDPGSGYTF. The CDR3 DNA follows: TGTGCCAGCAGCTGGGGGGATCCGGGTAGCGGCTACACCTTC.

Notes on this clone: Other DNA sequences of this sample code for an identical CDR3. V is TRBV6-1 and J is TRBJ1-6; 10 bases align to TRBD1. The trim removed 6 bases at V and 9 bases at J, leaving 5 bases unmatched. The CDR3 runs 14 residues. Germline V gene sequence: CDR1 MNHNS, CDR2 SASEGT. The CDR3 region has the DNA TGTGCCAGCAGAGCCCGGGACAGGGGTTCACCCCTCCACTTT. Its protein is CASRARDRGSPLHF.

CDR3 in amino acids: CASSQWTDDGYTF. CDR3 nucleotide sequence: TGTGCCAGCAGTCAGTGGACAGATGATGGCTACACCTTC. The rearrangement uses TRBV6-6 and TRBJ1-2, with a weak D call TRBD1 (6 bases). Germline assignment: CDR1 MNHNY and CDR2 SVGAGI (reference sequence). V lost 5 bases, J lost 6 bases, and 13 bases lay in between. The CDR3 runs 13 residues.

The gene calls are TRBV18 and TRBJ2-6, with 8 bases lining up with TRBD1. J lost 0 bases, V lost 3 bases, and 10 bases had no gene match. The CDR3 has 19 residues. Germline V gives CDR1 KGHSH, CDR2 LQKENI. The chain's CDR3 is CASSPLVTGGSSGANVLTF. The CDR3 coding sequence is TGTGCCAGCTCACCCTTGGTAACAGGGGGGTCCTCTGGGGCCAACGTCCTGACTTTC.